This TCR beta chain was recorded in a study of preoperative IRX-2 immunotherapy in early breast cancer. The assay was immunoSEQ multiplex PCR, and TCRdb's table has in-frame clones only and misses some. This sample has 40,000 or so clones; just under 95% occur once, and the top ten carry 1.5% to 2%. Germline V CDR1 and CDR2: LNHDA, SQIVND (reference sequence). CDR3 length: 13 amino acids. V lost 8 bases, J lost 3 bases, and 14 bases lay in between. As for treatment: preoperative locoregional IRX-2 cytokine immunotherapy. Samples came from a phase Ib trial of preoperative locoregional IRX-2 cytokine immunotherapy.

This clonotype originated in a human donor with breast cancer. The sequences come from tumor tissue, collected after IRX-2 immunotherapy. The chain carries TRBV19 and TRBJ2-7, with a tentative D call TRBD1 (5 bases). The CDR3 sequence: CASSKGLGYEQYF. CDR3 in DNA: TGTGCCAGTTCTAAGGGGCTCGGCTACGAGCAGTACTTC.